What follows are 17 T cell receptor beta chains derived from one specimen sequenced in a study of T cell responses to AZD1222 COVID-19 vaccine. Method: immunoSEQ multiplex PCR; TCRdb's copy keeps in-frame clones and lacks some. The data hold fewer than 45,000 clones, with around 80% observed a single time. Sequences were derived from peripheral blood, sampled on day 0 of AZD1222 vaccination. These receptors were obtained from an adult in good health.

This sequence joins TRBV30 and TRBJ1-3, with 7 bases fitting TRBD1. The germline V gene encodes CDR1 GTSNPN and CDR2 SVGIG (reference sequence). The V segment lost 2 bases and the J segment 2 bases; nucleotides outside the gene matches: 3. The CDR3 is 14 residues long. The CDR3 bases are TGTGCCTGGAGTTACACAGGGGCTGGAAACACCATATATTTT. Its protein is CAWSYTGAGNTIYF.

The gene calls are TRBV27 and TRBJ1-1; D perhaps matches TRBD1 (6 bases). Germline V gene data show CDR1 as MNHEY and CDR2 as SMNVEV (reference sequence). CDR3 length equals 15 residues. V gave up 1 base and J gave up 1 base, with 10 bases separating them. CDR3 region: CASSLYQGPNTEAFF. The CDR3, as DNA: TGTGCCAGCAGTTTATATCAGGGGCCGAACACTGAAGCTTTCTTT.

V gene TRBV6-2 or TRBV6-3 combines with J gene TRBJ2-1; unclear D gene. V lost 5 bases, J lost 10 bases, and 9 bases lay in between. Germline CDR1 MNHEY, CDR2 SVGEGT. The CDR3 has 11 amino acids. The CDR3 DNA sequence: TGTGCCAGCAGTCCCCAATGGGAGCAGTTCTTC. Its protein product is CASSPQWEQFF.

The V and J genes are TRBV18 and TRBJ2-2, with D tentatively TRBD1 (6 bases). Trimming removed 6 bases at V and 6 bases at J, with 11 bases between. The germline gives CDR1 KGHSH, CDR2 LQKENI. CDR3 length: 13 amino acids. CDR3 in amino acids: CASSLQGSGELFF. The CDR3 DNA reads TGTGCCAGCTCGCTACAGGGTTCCGGGGAGCTGTTTTTT.

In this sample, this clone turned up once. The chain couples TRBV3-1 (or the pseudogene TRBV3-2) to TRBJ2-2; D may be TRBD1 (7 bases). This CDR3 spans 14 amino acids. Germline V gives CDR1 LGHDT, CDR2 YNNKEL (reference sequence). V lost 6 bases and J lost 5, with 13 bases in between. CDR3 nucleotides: TGTGCCAGCAGACGACAGGGAGGTACCGGGGAGCTGTTTTTT. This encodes CASRRQGGTGELFF.

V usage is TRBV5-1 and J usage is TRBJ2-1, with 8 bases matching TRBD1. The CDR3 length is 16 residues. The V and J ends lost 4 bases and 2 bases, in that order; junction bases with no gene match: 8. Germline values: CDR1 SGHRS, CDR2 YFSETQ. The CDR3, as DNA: TGCGCCAGCAGCGTCGGGACAGGAAGTCCCTACAATGAGCAGTTCTTC. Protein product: CASSVGTGSPYNEQFF.

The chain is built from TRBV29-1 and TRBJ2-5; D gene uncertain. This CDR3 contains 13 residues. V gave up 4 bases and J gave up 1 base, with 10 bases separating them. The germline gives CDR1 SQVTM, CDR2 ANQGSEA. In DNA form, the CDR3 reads TGCAGCGTTGCCGCAGCCTTCCAAGAGACCCAGTACTTC. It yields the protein CSVAAAFQETQYF.

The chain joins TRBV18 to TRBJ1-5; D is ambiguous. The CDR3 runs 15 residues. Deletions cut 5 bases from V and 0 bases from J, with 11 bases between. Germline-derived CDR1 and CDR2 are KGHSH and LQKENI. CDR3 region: CASSSGGNSNQPQHF. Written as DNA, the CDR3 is TGTGCCAGCTCATCGGGTGGGAATAGCAATCAGCCCCAGCATTTT.

CDR3 amino acids: CASSVGEGVNTEAFF. CDR3 DNA: TGTGCCAGCAGCGTAGGGGAGGGGGTTAACACTGAAGCTTTCTTT. The rearrangement joins TRBV9 to TRBJ1-1; possible D gene TRBD1, 6 bases. Per the germline V gene, CDR1 is SGDLS and CDR2 is YYNGEE. V was clipped by 0 bases and J by 2 bases, with 11 bases between them. This CDR3 region has 15 residues. Combining the CDR3 with reference TRBV9 and TRBJ1-1 gives the whole variable domain DSGVTQTPKHLITATGQRVTLRCSPRSGDLSVYWYQQSLDQGLQFLIQYYNGEERAKGNILERFSAQQFPDLHSELNLSSLELGDSALYFCASSVGEGVNTEAFFGQGTRLTVV.

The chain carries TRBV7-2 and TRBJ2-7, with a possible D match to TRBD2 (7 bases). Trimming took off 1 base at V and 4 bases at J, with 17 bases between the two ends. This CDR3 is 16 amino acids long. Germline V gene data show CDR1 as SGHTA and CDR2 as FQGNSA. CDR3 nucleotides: TGTGCCAGCAGCTTAGGTGGCGGGGGCCTACTTTACGAGCAGTACTTC. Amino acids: CASSLGGGGLLYEQYF.

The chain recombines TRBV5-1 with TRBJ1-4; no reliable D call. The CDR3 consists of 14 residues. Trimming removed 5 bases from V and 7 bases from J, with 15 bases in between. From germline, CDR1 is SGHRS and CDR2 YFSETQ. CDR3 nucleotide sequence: TGCGCCAGCAGTTATTCGACGAGCGGTGAAAAACTGTTTTTT. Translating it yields CASSYSTSGEKLFF.

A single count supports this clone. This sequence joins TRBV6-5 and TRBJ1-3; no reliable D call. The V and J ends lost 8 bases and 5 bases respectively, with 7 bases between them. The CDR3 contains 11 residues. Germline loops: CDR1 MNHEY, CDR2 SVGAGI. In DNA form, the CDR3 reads TGTGCCAGCGGTTCCAGAAACACCATATATTTT. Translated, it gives CASGSRNTIYF.

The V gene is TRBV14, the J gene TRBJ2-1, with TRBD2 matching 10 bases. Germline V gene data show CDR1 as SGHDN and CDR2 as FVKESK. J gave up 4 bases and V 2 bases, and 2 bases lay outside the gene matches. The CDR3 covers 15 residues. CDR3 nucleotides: TGTGCCAGCAGCCAACTAGCGGGAGATTACAATGAGCAGTTCTTC. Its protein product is CASSQLAGDYNEQFF.

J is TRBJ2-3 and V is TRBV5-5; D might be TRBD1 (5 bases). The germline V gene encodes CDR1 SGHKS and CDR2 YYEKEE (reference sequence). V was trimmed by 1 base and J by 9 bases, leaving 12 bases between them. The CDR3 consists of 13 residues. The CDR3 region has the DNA TGTGCCAGCAGCTTGCCAGGGTCAGTAACGCAGTATTTT. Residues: CASSLPGSVTQYF.

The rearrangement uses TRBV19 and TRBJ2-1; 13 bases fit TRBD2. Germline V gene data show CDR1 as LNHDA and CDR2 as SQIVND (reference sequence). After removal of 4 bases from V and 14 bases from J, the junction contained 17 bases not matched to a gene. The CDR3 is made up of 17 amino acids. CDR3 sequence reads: CASSKPLTSGTSGVKFF. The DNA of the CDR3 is TGTGCCAGTAGTAAACCTCTAACCTCCGGGACTAGCGGGGTTAAGTTCTTC.

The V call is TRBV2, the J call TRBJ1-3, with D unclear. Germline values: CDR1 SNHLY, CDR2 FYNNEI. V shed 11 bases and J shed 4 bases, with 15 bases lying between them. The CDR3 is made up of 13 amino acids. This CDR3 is CASRTGLGNTIYF. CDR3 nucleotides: TGTGCCTCTCGGACGGGTCTGGGAAACACCATATATTTT.

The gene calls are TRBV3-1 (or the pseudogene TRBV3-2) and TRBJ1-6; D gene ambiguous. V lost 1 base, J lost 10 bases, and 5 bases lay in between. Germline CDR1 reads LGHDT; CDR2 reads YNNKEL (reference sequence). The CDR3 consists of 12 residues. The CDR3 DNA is TGTGCCAGCAGCCAAGGCGGATCACCCCTCCACTTT. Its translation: CASSQGGSPLHF.